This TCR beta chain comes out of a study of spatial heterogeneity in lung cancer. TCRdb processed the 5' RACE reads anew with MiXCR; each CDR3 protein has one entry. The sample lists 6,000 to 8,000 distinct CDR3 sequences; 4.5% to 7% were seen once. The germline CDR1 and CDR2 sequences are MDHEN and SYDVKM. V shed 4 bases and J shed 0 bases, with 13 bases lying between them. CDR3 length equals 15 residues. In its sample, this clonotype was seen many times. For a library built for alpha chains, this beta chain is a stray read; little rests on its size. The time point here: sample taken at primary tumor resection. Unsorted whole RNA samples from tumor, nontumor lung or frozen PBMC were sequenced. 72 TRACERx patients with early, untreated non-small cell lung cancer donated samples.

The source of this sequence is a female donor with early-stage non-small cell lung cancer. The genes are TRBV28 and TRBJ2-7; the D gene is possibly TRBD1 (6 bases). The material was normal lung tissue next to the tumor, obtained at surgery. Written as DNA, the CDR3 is TGTGCCAGCAGTTCCACGTCGACAGGCTCCTACGAGCAGTACTTC. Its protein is CASSSTSTGSYEQYF. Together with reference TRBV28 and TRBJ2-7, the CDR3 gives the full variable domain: DVKVTQSSRYLVKRTGEKVFLECVQDMDHENMFWYRQDPGLGLRLIYFSYDVKMKEKGDIPEGYSVSREKKERFSLILESASTNQTSMYLCASSSTSTGSYEQYFGPGTRLTVT.